Described below is a single T cell receptor (beta chain) sequence and its context. Germline CDR1 MNHEY, CDR2 SMNVEV (reference sequence). CDR3 length equals 16 residues. V shed 3 bases and J shed 2 bases, with 17 bases lying between them. This record comes from a study of blood T cell repertoires in COVID-19. Across the whole study: COVID-19 samples collected from the United States, Italy and Spain covered acute and convalescent phases.

Source study methods: Amplification from reference gene primers served as the basis for estimated nucleated cell counts. Assay used: immunoSEQ multiplex PCR; TCRdb lists only in-frame clones, some missing. The V and J calls and clone size come from that table; D and trimming were worked out from the DNA. This table holds roughly 330,000 clones, more than 70% found once. The TCR comes from a man between 18 and 29 years old who had recovered from COVID-19. The chain has TRBV27 and TRBJ2-7; D may be TRBD2 (5 bases). The sample consisted of peripheral blood. The CDR3 here is CASSFGRARVPYEQYF. DNA for the CDR3: TGTGCCAGCAGTTTTGGTAGGGCGCGGGTCCCCTACGAGCAGTACTTC.